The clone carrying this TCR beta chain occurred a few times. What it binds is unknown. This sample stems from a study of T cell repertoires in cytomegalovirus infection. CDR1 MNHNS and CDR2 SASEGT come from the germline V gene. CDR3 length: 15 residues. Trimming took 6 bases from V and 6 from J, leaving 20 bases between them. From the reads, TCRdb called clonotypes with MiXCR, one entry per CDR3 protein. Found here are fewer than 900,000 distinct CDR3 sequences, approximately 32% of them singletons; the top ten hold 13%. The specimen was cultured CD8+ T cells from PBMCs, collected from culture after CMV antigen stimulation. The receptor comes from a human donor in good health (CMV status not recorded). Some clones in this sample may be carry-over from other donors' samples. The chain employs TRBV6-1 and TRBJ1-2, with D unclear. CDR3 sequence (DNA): TGTGCCAGCAGCGATGGGTCGACAAGGATAGATGGCTACACCTTC. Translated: CASSDGSTRIDGYTF.